A selection of T cell receptor beta chains follows, all from one sample in a study of control samples from healthy donors and cancer patients. The protocol was immunoSEQ multiplex PCR, while the TCRdb copy is restricted to in-frame clones and leaves out a portion. The data contain 100,000 to 150,000 clones, nearly 90% of them singletons. The sample taken for sequencing was PBMCs. The receptors shown here come from a man aged 45-65 years with head and neck cancer. The CDR3 runs from the conserved cysteine through the conserved F or W. A D gene is named only where the DNA matches it firmly. Part of the rows lack a size; the others show once, few, many or a class for expanded clones.

V gene,J gene,D gene,clone size,CDR3 protein,CDR3 DNA
TRBV20-1,TRBJ1-2,NA,NA,CSARLGYGYTF,TGCAGTGCTAGGTTGGGATATGGCTACACCTTC
TRBV9,TRBJ2-5,TRBD2,NA,CASSVAGGTQETQYF,TGTGCCAGCAGCGTAGCGGGGGGAACCCAAGAGACCCAGTACTTC
TRBV29-1,TRBJ2-7,NA,once,CSVETGLIGNPYEQYF,TGCAGCGTTGAGACGGGCCTCATAGGCAACCCCTACGAGCAGTACTTC
TRBV7-2,TRBJ2-7,NA,few,CASSFAPAESSYEQYF,TGTGCCAGCAGCTTCGCCCCGGCAGAAAGCTCCTACGAGCAGTACTTC
TRBV20-1,TRBJ1-2,NA,NA,CSTERDYTF,TGCAGTACCGAGAGGGACTACACCTTC
TRBV5-4,TRBJ2-2,NA,NA,CASSLGQGNTGELFF,TGTGCCAGCAGCTTGGGCCAGGGGAACACCGGGGAGCTGTTTTTT
TRBV6-5,TRBJ1-6,NA,NA,CASRENLKNSPLHF,TGTGCCAGCAGGGAGAACCTAAAGAATTCACCCCTCCACTTT
TRBV20-1,TRBJ2-5,NA,NA,CSAPVRETQYF,TGCAGTGCTCCCGTCCGGGAGACCCAGTACTTC
TRBV18,TRBJ2-1,NA,once,CASSPTVIVGGPNNEQFF,TGTGCCAGCTCACCAACTGTTATTGTCGGGGGCCCTAACAATGAGCAGTTCTTC
TRBV24-1,TRBJ1-2,NA,once,CATSDGVRAGEGYTF,TGTGCCACCAGTGATGGGGTTCGGGCGGGAGAAGGCTACACCTTC
TRBV5-4,TRBJ2-5,TRBD2,NA,CASSVAGAPQETQYF,TGTGCCAGCAGTGTAGCGGGCGCCCCCCAAGAGACCCAGTACTTC
TRBV19,TRBJ2-3,NA,NA,CASSNPPTSKPTDTQYF,TGTGCCAGTAGTAACCCCCCAACTAGCAAGCCAACAGATACGCAGTATTTT
TRBV15,TRBJ1-5,NA,NA,CATSRERQGNQPQHF,TGTGCCACCAGCAGAGAGAGGCAGGGCAATCAGCCCCAGCATTTT
TRBV5-1,TRBJ1-4,NA,NA,CASSWGPKQDEKLFF,TGCGCCAGCAGCTGGGGACCCAAACAAGATGAAAAACTGTTTTTT
TRBV7-6,TRBJ2-3,TRBD2,NA,CASSPRTSGRGDTQYF,TGTGCCAGCAGCCCCCGGACTAGCGGGAGAGGAGATACGCAGTATTTT
TRBV12-3/TRBV12-4,TRBJ2-6,NA,NA,CASRLSGANVLTF,TGTGCCAGCAGACTATCTGGGGCCAACGTCCTGACTTTC
TRBV12-5,TRBJ1-1,NA,few,CASGLVGDTEAFF,TGTGCTAGTGGTTTGGTCGGGGACACTGAAGCTTTCTTT